These T cell receptor beta chains were read from a single sample in a study of CD8 T cells in ankylosing spondylitis. In TCRdb, the 5' RACE reads were re-called with MiXCR into one record per CDR3 protein. The sample carries about 240,000 distinct CDR3 sequences, 8% to 9.5% recorded once. The sample comprised blood, either unsorted or a sorted T cell fraction (not recorded which). These receptors were collected from a male donor with ankylosing spondylitis or in good health (not recorded which). The CDR3 runs from the conserved cysteine through the conserved F or W. A D gene is named only where the DNA matches it firmly. Rows may omit the clone size; those that give it use once, few, many or a size class.

d_gene	v_gene	abundance	len	j_gene	CDR3nt	CDR3aa
.	TRBV4-2	.	20	TRBJ2-7	TGTGCCAGCAGCCAAGTCTCCGGGACACCTGTTACAGGGAGGGGCTACGAGCAGTACTTC	CASSQVSGTPVTGRGYEQYF
.	TRBV20-1	.	12	TRBJ2-1	TGCAGTGCTAGTCGTAAGGTCAATGAGCAGTTCTTC	CSASRKVNEQFF
.	TRBV10-3	many	18	TRBJ2-1	TGTGCCATCAGTGAGTCTGTGATCCGCCTTCCGGCCTACAATGAGCAGTTCTTC	CAISESVIRLPAYNEQFF
.	TRBV5-1	many	12	TRBJ2-1	TGCGCCAGCAGCTTGTACAACAATGAGCAGTTCTTC	CASSLYNNEQFF
TRBD1	TRBV4-2	.	20	TRBJ1-2	TGTGCCAGCAGCCCACCGTTTTTTTGGACAGGGGACGAGACTCGCTATGGCTACACCTTC	CASSPPFFWTGDETRYGYTF
.	TRBV20-1	few	17	TRBJ2-3	TGCTGTGCTAGAGATAGTTTAGGCGGAACCAGCACAGATACGCAGTATTTT	CCARDSLGGTSTDTQYF
.	TRBV15	.	14	TRBJ1-1	TGTGCCACCAGCAGAGCGGCGGGGCCCATGAAGGCTTTCTTT	CATSRAAGPMKAFF
.	TRBV5-1	.	15	TRBJ2-1	TGCGCCAGCAGTCTCGGGCCAGGCCCCTACAATGAGCAGTTCTTC	CASSLGPGPYNEQFF
.	TRBV29-1	many	13	TRBJ1-6	TGCAGCGTACAGAGCTCCTATAATTCACCCCTCCACTTT	CSVQSSYNSPLHF
.	TRBV7-2	many	14	TRBJ2-2	TGTGCCAGCAGCCTAGACAGAGTAGGCGGGGAGCTGTTTTTT	CASSLDRVGGELFF
.	TRBV6-5	many	15	TRBJ1-1	TGTGCCAGCAGTTACTCGAGACGGGGGAACACTGAAGCTTTCTTT	CASSYSRRGNTEAFF
.	TRBV20-1	many	15	TRBJ2-1	TGCAGTGCTAGAGATCGTGGGGCGCCTTACAATGAGCAGTTCTTC	CSARDRGAPYNEQFF
.	TRBV20-1	many	12	TRBJ1-1	TGCAGTGCCGTCAGGGGGAACACTGAAGCTTTCTTT	CSAVRGNTEAFF
.	TRBV7-9	many	14	TRBJ2-2	TGTGCCAGCAGCGACCCCCTCAACACCGGGGAGCTGTTTTTT	CASSDPLNTGELFF
.	TRBV7-9	many	17	TRBJ1-1	TGTGCCAGCAGCGTTGTTGCTATATGGGGCACCGAGACTGAAGCTTTCTTT	CASSVVAIWGTETEAFF
TRBD1	TRBV7-9	many	15	TRBJ2-3	TGTGCCAGCAGCCCCCCGGACAGGGGAACAGATACGCAGTATTTT	CASSPPDRGTDTQYF
.	TRBV7-6	few	15	TRBJ1-6	TGTGCCAGCAGCCAAGGGACGGGGAGGAATTCACCCCTCCACTTT	CASSQGTGRNSPLHF
.	TRBV4-1	few	15	TRBJ2-7	TGCGCCAGCAGCCCTAACCGGGAAACATCCTACGAGCAGTACTTC	CASSPNRETSYEQYF
.	TRBV20-1	many	13	TRBJ2-3	TGCAGTGCTAGAGATCCGAGCGGGGATACGCAGTATTTT	CSARDPSGDTQYF
TRBD1	TRBV12-3/TRBV12-4	many	15	TRBJ1-3	TGTGCCAGCAGAGATAGGGGGACAGGGCGGGACACCATATATTTT	CASRDRGTGRDTIYF
.	TRBV5-1	many	14	TRBJ2-1	TGCGCCAGCATGCCCCTTCCCTTTGGGGATGAGCAGTTCTTC	CASMPLPFGDEQFF
.	TRBV7-2	many	16	TRBJ1-3	TGTGCCAGCAGCCCCTTTGGCAGGGTAGGAGGAAACACCATATATTTT	CASSPFGRVGGNTIYF